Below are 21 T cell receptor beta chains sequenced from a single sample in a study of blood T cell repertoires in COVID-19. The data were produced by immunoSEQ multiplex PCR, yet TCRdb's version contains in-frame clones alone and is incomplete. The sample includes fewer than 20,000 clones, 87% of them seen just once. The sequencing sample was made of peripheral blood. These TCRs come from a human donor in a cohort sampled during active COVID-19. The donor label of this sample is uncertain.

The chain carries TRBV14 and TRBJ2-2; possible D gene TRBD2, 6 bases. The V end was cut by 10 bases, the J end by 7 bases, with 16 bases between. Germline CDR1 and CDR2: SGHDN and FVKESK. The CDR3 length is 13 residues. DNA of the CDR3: TGTGCCACCGCTAGCGTCCGTGGCGGGGAGCTGTTTTTT. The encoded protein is CATASVRGGELFF.

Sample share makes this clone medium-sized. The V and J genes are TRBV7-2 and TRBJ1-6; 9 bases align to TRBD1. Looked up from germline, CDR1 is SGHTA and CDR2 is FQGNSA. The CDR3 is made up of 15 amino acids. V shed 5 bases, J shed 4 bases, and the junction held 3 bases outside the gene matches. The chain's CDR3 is CASSLGQGYNSPLHF. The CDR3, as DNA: TGTGCCAGCAGCCTGGGACAGGGTTATAATTCACCCCTCCACTTT.

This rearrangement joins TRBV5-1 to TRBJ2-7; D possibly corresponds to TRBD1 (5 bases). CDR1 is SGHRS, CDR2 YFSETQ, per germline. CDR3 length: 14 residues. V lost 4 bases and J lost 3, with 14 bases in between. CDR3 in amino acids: CASSPRVGLYEQYF. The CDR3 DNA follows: TGCGCCAGCAGCCCCAGGGTCGGGCTCTACGAGCAGTACTTC.

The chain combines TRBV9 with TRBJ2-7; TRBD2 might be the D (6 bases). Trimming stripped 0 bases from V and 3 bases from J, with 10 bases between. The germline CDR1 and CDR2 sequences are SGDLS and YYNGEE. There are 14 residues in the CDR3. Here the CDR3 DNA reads TGTGCCAGCAGCGTAGGGGTTAGCGGCTACGAGCAGTACTTC. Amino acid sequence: CASSVGVSGYEQYF. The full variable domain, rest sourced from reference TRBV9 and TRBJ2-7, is DSGVTQTPKHLITATGQRVTLRCSPRSGDLSVYWYQQSLDQGLQFLIQYYNGEERAKGNILERFSAQQFPDLHSELNLSSLELGDSALYFCASSVGVSGYEQYFGPGTRLTVT.

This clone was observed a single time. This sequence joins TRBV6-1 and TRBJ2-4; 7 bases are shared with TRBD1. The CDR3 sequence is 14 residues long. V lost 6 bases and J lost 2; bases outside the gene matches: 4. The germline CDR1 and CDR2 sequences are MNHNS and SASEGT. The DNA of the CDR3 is TGTGCCAGCAGCCCGACAGGGTCCAAAAACATTCAGTACTTC. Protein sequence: CASSPTGSKNIQYF.

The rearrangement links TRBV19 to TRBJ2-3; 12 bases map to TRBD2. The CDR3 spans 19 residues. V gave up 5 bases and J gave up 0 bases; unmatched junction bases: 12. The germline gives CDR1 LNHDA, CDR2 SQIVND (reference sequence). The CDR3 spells CASSGATSGGHPSTDTQYF. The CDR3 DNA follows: TGTGCCAGTAGTGGGGCGACTAGCGGGGGACATCCTAGCACAGATACGCAGTATTTT.

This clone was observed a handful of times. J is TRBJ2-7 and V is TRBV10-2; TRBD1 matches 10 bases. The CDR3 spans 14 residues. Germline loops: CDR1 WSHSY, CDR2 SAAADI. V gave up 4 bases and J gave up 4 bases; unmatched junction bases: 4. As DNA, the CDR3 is TGCGCCAGCAGTGGGACAGGGGGTAGGTACGAGCAGTACTTC. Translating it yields CASSGTGGRYEQYF.

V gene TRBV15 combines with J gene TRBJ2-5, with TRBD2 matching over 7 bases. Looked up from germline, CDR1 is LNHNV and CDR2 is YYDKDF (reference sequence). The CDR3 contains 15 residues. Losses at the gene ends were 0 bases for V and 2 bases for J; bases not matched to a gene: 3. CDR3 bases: TGTGCCACCAGCAGAGATTACGGGGGGCAAGAGACCCAGTACTTC. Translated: CATSRDYGGQETQYF.

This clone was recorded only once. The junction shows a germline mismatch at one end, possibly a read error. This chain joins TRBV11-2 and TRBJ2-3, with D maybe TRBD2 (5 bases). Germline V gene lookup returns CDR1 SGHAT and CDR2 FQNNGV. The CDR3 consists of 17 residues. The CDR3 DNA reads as TGTGCCAGCAGTTTAGAAGGTATCGGCGGGAGCACAGATACGCAGTATTTT. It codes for CASSLEGIGGSTDTQYF.

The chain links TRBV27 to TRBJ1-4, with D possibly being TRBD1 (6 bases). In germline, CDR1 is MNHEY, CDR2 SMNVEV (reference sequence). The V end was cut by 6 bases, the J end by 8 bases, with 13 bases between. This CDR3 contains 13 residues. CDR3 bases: TGTGCCAGCAGCGCACAGGGCGACGAAAAACTGTTTTTT. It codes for CASSAQGDEKLFF.

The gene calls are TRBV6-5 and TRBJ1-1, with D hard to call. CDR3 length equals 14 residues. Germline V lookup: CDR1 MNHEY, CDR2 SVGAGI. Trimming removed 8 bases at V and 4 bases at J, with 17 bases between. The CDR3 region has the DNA TGTGCCAGCCCCCTACTAGGGTCGCGCACTGAAGCTTTCTTT. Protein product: CASPLLGSRTEAFF.

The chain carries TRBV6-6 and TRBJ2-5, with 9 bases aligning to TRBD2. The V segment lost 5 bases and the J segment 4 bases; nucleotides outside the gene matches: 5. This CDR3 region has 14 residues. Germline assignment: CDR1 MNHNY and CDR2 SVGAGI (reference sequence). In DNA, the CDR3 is TGTGCCAGCAGTGACGGCGGGAGGGTAGAGACCCAGTACTTC. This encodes CASSDGGRVETQYF.

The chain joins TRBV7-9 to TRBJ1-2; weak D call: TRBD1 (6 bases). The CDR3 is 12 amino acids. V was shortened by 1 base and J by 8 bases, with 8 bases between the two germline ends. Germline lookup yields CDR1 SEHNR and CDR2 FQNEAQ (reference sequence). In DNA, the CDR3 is TGTGCCAGCAGCTTAGAAGGGGGAGGCTACACCTTC. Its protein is CASSLEGGGYTF.

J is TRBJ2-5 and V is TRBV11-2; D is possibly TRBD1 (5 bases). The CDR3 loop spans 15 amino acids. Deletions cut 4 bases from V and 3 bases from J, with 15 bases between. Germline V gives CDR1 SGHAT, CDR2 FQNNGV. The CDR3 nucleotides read TGTGCCAGCAGCTGGAGACACCCAGGGAAAGAGACCCAGTACTTC. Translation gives CASSWRHPGKETQYF.

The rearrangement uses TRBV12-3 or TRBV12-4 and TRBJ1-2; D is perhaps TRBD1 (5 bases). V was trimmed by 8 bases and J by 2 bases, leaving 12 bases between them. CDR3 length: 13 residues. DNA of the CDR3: TGTGCCAGCCTCGACAGTGCAAACTATGGCTACACCTTC. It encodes CASLDSANYGYTF.

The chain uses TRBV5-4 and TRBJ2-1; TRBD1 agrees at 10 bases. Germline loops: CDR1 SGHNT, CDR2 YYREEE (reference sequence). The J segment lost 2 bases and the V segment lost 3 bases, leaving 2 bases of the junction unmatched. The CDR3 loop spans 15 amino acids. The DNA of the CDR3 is TGTGCCAGCAGCTGGGACAGGGGTCCCTACAATGAGCAGTTCTTC. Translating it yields CASSWDRGPYNEQFF.

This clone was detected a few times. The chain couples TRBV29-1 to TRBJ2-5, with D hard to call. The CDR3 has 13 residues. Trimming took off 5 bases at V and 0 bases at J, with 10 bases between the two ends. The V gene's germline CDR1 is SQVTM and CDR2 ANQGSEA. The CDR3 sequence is CSVRFGDQETQYF. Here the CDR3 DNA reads TGCAGCGTTCGATTCGGAGACCAAGAGACCCAGTACTTC.

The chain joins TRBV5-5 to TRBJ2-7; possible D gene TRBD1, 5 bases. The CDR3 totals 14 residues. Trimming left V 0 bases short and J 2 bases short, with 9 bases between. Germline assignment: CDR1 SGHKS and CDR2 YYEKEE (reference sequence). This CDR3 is CASSLARATYEQYF. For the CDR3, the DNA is TGTGCCAGCAGCTTGGCCAGGGCAACCTACGAGCAGTACTTC.

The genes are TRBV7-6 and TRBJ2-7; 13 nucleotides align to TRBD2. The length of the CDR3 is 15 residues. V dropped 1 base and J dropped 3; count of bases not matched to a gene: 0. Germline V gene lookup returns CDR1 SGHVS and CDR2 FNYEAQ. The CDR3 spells CASSLGLAGGYEQYF. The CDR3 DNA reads TGTGCCAGCAGCTTAGGACTAGCGGGAGGCTACGAGCAGTACTTC.

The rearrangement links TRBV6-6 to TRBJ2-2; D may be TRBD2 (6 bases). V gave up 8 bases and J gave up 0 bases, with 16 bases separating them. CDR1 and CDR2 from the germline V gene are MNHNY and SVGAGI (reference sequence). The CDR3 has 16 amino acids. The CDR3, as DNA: TGTGCCAGCTTTCGGAGGGTACGATCGAACACCGGGGAGCTGTTTTTT. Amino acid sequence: CASFRRVRSNTGELFF.

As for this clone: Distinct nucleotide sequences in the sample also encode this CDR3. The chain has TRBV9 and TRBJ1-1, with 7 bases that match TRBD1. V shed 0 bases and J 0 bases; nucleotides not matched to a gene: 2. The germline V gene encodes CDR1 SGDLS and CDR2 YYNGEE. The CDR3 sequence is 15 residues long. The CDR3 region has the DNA TGTGCCAGCAGCGTAGGGGACAGAATGAACACTGAAGCTTTCTTT. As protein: CASSVGDRMNTEAFF.